The 3 T cell receptor beta chains below all came from one sample that was sequenced in a study of CD8 T cells in ankylosing spondylitis. TCRdb used MiXCR to reprocess the 5' RACE reads, holding one entry per CDR3 protein. This sample has around 300,000 distinct CDR3 sequences; more than 20% occur once, and the top ten carry 3.5%. Material for sequencing was blood, either unsorted or a sorted T cell fraction (not recorded which). The receptors originated from a female donor with ankylosing spondylitis or in good health (not recorded which).

This rearrangement joins TRBV15 to TRBJ2-2; 7 positions agree with TRBD2. The CDR3 contains 14 residues. Trimming at V came to 9 bases and at J to 2 bases, leaving 6 bases not matched to a gene. CDR1 and CDR2 (germline): LNHNV, YYDKDF (reference sequence). The CDR3 protein is CATREGSNTGELFF. DNA for the CDR3: TGTGCCACTAGGGAGGGCAGTAACACCGGGGAGCTGTTTTTT.

The chain couples TRBV28 to TRBJ2-7; weak D call: TRBD2 (6 bases). The length of the CDR3 is 11 residues. Germline CDR1 reads MDHEN; CDR2 reads SYDVKM. The CDR3 sequence: CGSSGSYEQYF. In DNA, the CDR3 is TGTGGGTCCAGCGGGTCCTACGAGCAGTACTTC.

CDR3 coding DNA: TGTGCCAGCAGCGGGGGAGGAGCGCAGTTCTTC. Protein product: CASSGGGAQFF. This sequence joins TRBV25-1 and TRBJ2-1; D is perhaps TRBD2 (6 bases). This CDR3 comprises 11 residues. The V gene's germline CDR1 is MGHDK and CDR2 SYGVNS. V gave up 6 bases and J gave up 12 bases, with 12 bases separating them.